These T cell receptor beta chains were read from a single sample in a study of STAT3 mutations in large granular lymphocyte leukemia. Measured with immunoSEQ multiplex PCR; TCRdb has only the in-frame clones, and not every one. The table records some 27,000 clones, about 83% of them present only once. Material: peripheral blood mononuclear cells. These receptors were taken from a woman between 50 and 59 years old with T-cell large granular lymphocyte leukemia. Some clones in this sample may be carry-over from other donors' samples. Both conserved end residues are part of each CDR3. The order of the fields is clone size, D gene, V gene, J gene, CDR3 DNA, CDR3 protein. A D gene is named only where the DNA matches it firmly. Clone size is given for some rows only: seen once, a few or many times, or a class if the clone is expanded.

-	TRBD1	TRBV4-3	TRBJ2-7	TGCGCCAGCAGCCAAGCCGAAGGGACAGGGATCTACGAGCAGTACTTC	CASSQAEGTGIYEQYF
-	-	TRBV13	TRBJ2-7	TGTGCCAGCAGCTTACGCAGGAGACGGGAGCTCCACGAGCAGTACTTC	CASSLRRRRELHEQYF
-	-	TRBV5-6	TRBJ1-1	TGTGCCAGCAGCTTCAGAGACACTGAAGCTTTCTTT	CASSFRDTEAFF
-	-	TRBV28	TRBJ1-2	TGTGCCAGCACCGACCTGCCGGGAGCTAACTATGGCTACACCTTC	CASTDLPGANYGYTF
few	TRBD1	TRBV28	TRBJ1-5	TGTGCCAGCAGTCGGACAGGGACTAATCAGCCCCAGCATTTT	CASSRTGTNQPQHF
-	TRBD1	TRBV18	TRBJ2-1	TGTGCCAGCTCACCCATTTCGGACAGGAGATCCAATGAGCAGTTCTTC	CASSPISDRRSNEQFF
-	-	TRBV5-1	TRBJ1-4	TGCGCCAGCAGCTTAGGGACTGCGGGGGAAAAACTGTTTTTT	CASSLGTAGEKLFF
-	-	TRBV6-5	TRBJ1-2	TGTGCCAGCAGCCCCGACAGAGACAACTATGGCTACACCTTC	CASSPDRDNYGYTF
once	-	TRBV30	TRBJ1-2	TGTGCCTGGAGTACTTATAAGGATTCAGCTAACTATGGCTACACCTTC	CAWSTYKDSANYGYTF
-	-	TRBV9	TRBJ2-2	TGTGCCAGCAGCCCCGACAGGTTCGGCACCGGGGAGCTGTTTTTT	CASSPDRFGTGELFF
-	-	TRBV7-3	TRBJ2-2	TGTGCCAGCAGCTTAATCGGGGGCTCGACCGGGGAGCTGTTTTTT	CASSLIGGSTGELFF
few	-	TRBV20-1	TRBJ1-2	TGCAGTGCTAGTCAGTTCGGCTACACCTTC	CSASQFGYTF
-	TRBD1	TRBV29-1	TRBJ1-2	TGCAGCGTCTCAGACAGGGGGGGATCGAATGGCTACACCTTC	CSVSDRGGSNGYTF
once	-	TRBV7-9	TRBJ1-1	TGTGCCAGCAGCTTAAGTGAGAACACTGAAGCTTTCTTT	CASSLSENTEAFF
-	-	TRBV10-2	TRBJ1-5	TGCGCCAGCAGTGGACAGAATAGCAATCAGCCCCAGCATTTT	CASSGQNSNQPQHF
-	-	TRBV10-3	TRBJ2-3	TGTGCCATCAGTTTAGTGGGTGATACGCAGTATTTT	CAISLVGDTQYF
few	TRBD1	TRBV5-1	TRBJ1-2	TGCGCCAGCAGCTTGGCCGGAACAGGGGAGAGGTATGGCTACACCTTC	CASSLAGTGERYGYTF
-	-	TRBV20-1	TRBJ2-1	TGCAGTGCCGGCCAGGGAAATGAGCAGTTCTTC	CSAGQGNEQFF
-	-	TRBV5-5	TRBJ2-7	TGTGCCAGCAGCTTTGAAGGAATACCCTACGAGCAGTACTTC	CASSFEGIPYEQYF
-	-	TRBV9	TRBJ2-7	TGTGCCAGCAGCGTAGGCGTTAGTCTAAATAACTACTACGAGCAGTACTTC	CASSVGVSLNNYYEQYF
-	TRBD2	TRBV5-4	TRBJ2-7	TGTGCCAGCAGCCTGGGACTAGCCGCTTCCTACGAGCAGTACTTC	CASSLGLAASYEQYF
once	TRBD2	TRBV6-6	TRBJ2-3	TGTGCCAGCAGAAATAGCGGGAGTATCCCAGATACGCAGTATTTT	CASRNSGSIPDTQYF
-	-	TRBV28	TRBJ1-2	TGTGCCAGCAAGGCAGGGCCTGTTAACTATGGCTACACCTTC	CASKAGPVNYGYTF
-	-	TRBV27	TRBJ2-2	TGTGCCAGCAGTTTTAAGCCTAGCGCGTCCGGGGAGCTGTTTTTT	CASSFKPSASGELFF
-	TRBD2	TRBV6-5	TRBJ2-6	TGTGCCAGCAGTCTTAGCGGGACCGGGGCCAACGTCCTGACTTTC	CASSLSGTGANVLTF
-	TRBD1	TRBV6-5	TRBJ1-5	TGTGCCAGCAGTTCCCTGGGACAGGGTAGCAATCAGCCCCAGCATTTT	CASSSLGQGSNQPQHF
-	TRBD1	TRBV4-1	TRBJ2-1	TGCGCCAGCAGCCAAGGACAGGGGTACAATGAGCAGTTCTTC	CASSQGQGYNEQFF
-	TRBD1	TRBV4-3	TRBJ1-4	TGCGCCAGCAGCCACGTCGGGACAGGGGGAGAAAAACTGTTTTTT	CASSHVGTGGEKLFF
-	-	TRBV7-9	TRBJ2-7	TGTGCCAGCAGCTTAGGGGTGGGTTTGAGTGGGGACGAGCAGTACTTC	CASSLGVGLSGDEQYF
-	-	TRBV5-4	TRBJ2-3	TGTGCCAGCAGCCAATCCACAGATACGCAGTATTTT	CASSQSTDTQYF
-	TRBD2	TRBV27	TRBJ2-7	TGTGCCAGCAGTTTAAAGGTAGCGGGGTACTACGAGTACGAGCAGTACTTC	CASSLKVAGYYEYEQYF
few	-	TRBV7-2	TRBJ1-5	TGTGCCAGCAGCCCAGATTATAGCAATCAGCCCCAGCATTTT	CASSPDYSNQPQHF
-	-	TRBV15	TRBJ2-7	TGTGCCACCAGCTCCCAGGGGGGCGGTACCTACGAGCAGTACTTC	CATSSQGGGTYEQYF
-	-	TRBV19	TRBJ2-7	TGTGCCAGTACTTCAGGACGGGAGCGTTCCTACGAGCAGTACTTC	CASTSGRERSYEQYF
-	-	TRBV29-1	TRBJ1-2	TGCAGCGCAGAGAGAAACTATGGCTACACCTTC	CSAERNYGYTF
-	TRBD2	TRBV18	TRBJ2-3	TGTGCCAGCTCACCACGACTAGCGGGAGAAACAGATACGCAGTATTTT	CASSPRLAGETDTQYF
-	-	TRBV19	TRBJ1-2	TGTGCCAGTAGTAGGCCGGAGGCAGGAACGTATGGCTACACCTTC	CASSRPEAGTYGYTF
once	TRBD1	TRBV6-6	TRBJ2-7	TGTGCCAGCAGTTATGGAGACAGGGGTTACGAGCAGTACTTC	CASSYGDRGYEQYF
-	-	TRBV13	TRBJ2-4	TGTGCCAGCAGCCCCTCACGGACAAGAACCAAAAACATTCAGTACTTC	CASSPSRTRTKNIQYF
-	TRBD2	TRBV9	TRBJ2-7	TGTGCCAGCAGCGTAGGTAGCGGGAGCGGCTACGAGCAGTACTTC	CASSVGSGSGYEQYF
-	TRBD2	TRBV5-1	TRBJ2-6	TGCGCCAGCAGCTTGGCTAGCGGGAGCTCTGGGGCCAACGTCCTGACTTTC	CASSLASGSSGANVLTF
few	-	TRBV7-8	TRBJ2-5	TGTGCCAGCAGCTTCAGGGGCAGGGAGACCCAGTACTTC	CASSFRGRETQYF